The 27 T cell receptor beta chains reported below all come from one sample, sequenced in a study of CD8+CD57+ T cells in acquired aplastic anemia. The template for TCR beta VDJ and CDR3 sequence profiling was genomic DNA. MiXCR, run by TCRdb on the reads, gives a single entry per CDR3 protein. The table lists about 210,000 distinct CDR3 sequences, under 65% of them singletons. Sequenced input: sorted CD4+, CD8+, or CD8+CD57+ T cells (not recorded which) from PBMCs. Receptors originate from a human donor in good health.

The gene calls are TRBV10-2 and TRBJ1-1; D call uncertain. Germline V gene data show CDR1 as WSHSY and CDR2 as SAAADI. V lost 2 bases and J lost 1, with 5 bases in between. The CDR3 spans 13 residues. CDR3 sequence: CASSEQANTEAFF. CDR3 sequence (DNA): TGCGCCAGCAGTGAGCAGGCGAACACTGAAGCTTTCTTT.

This chain links TRBV24-1 with TRBJ1-5; D not certain. The CDR3 sequence is 14 residues long. V lost 1 base to trimming and J lost 4 bases, with 7 bases between them. Germline CDR1 KGHDR, CDR2 SFDVKD. CDR3 sequence reads: CATSDFRTNQPQHF. In DNA form, the CDR3 reads TGTGCCACCAGTGATTTTAGAACAAATCAGCCCCAGCATTTT.

In this sample, this clonotype turned up a few times. The chain links TRBV27 to TRBJ2-7; weak D call: TRBD2 (6 bases). Between the trimmed V and J ends, which lost 1 base and 4 bases, there was a span of 14 bases. This CDR3 is built from 15 residues. Per germline, CDR1 MNHEY and CDR2 SMNVEV (reference sequence). The DNA of the CDR3 is TGTGCCAGCAGTTTATTCCCAGGAGGGAGGTACGAGCAGTACTTC. Protein sequence: CASSLFPGGRYEQYF.

Concerning this clonotype: Lacking the conserved final phenylalanine or tryptophan, this CDR3 likely reflects a read error. V gene TRBV25-1 combines with J gene TRBJ1-5; 8 bases are shared with TRBD1. Germline V gene lookup returns CDR1 MGHDK and CDR2 SYGVNS. CDR3 size: 16 residues. The DNA for the CDR3 is TGTGCCGGCAGTGAATCGGACAGGGCGAATAATCAGCCCCAGCATTCT. It translates to CAGSESDRANNQPQHS.

The V gene is TRBV20-1, the J gene TRBJ1-2; a weak D match, TRBD1 (5 bases). This CDR3 contains 11 residues. Germline V CDR1 and CDR2: DFQATT, SNEGSKA (reference sequence). Trimming cost V 5 bases and J 4 bases, with 8 bases left between them. The CDR3 is CSASGVYGYTF. The CDR3 DNA follows: TGCAGTGCTTCGGGGGTCTATGGCTACACCTTC.

V is TRBV19 and J is TRBJ1-3; no definite D call. Trimming removed 7 bases at V and 0 bases at J, with 16 bases between. Per the germline V gene, CDR1 is LNHDA and CDR2 is SQIVND (reference sequence). CDR3 length: 16 amino acids. The CDR3 region is CASMPADGYSGNTIYF. The CDR3 nucleotides read TGTGCCAGTATGCCCGCGGACGGATACTCTGGAAACACCATATATTTT.

The chain combines TRBV7-9 with TRBJ2-3; perhaps D is TRBD1 or TRBD2 (5 bases each). V was cut by 5 bases and J by 2 bases, with 11 bases left in between. CDR1 and CDR2 (germline): SEHNR, FQNEAQ (reference sequence). The CDR3 covers 14 residues. The CDR3 DNA sequence: TGTGCCAGCAGCCAAGGGACCTACACAGATACGCAGTATTTT. Translated, it gives CASSQGTYTDTQYF.

This clonotype has a count of ten or more. The gene calls are TRBV19 and TRBJ1-2, with 9 bases identical to TRBD1. This CDR3 has 14 amino acids. The germline gives CDR1 LNHDA, CDR2 SQIVND (reference sequence). Trimming removed 10 bases from V and 5 bases from J; junction bases left unmatched: 11. This chain's CDR3 is CATAQDGTGYGYTF. CDR3 nucleotide sequence: TGTGCCACCGCACAGGACGGGACAGGGTATGGCTACACCTTC.

The V and J genes are TRBV27 and TRBJ2-7; D possibly uses TRBD1 or TRBD2 (5 bases each). Trimming took 6 bases from V and 0 from J, leaving 15 bases between them. There are 15 residues in the CDR3. Germline assignment: CDR1 MNHEY and CDR2 SMNVEV (reference sequence). CDR3 in DNA: TGTGCCAGCAGCCTCGAGATTGGGGGCTCCTACGAGCAGTACTTC. Its protein is CASSLEIGGSYEQYF.

This clonotype appeared a few times. The chain carries TRBV12-3 or TRBV12-4 and TRBJ1-2; TRBD1 aligns across 7 bases. V lost 7 bases, J lost 7 bases, and 12 bases stayed unmatched. CDR3 length: 14 residues. CDR3 sequence (DNA): TGTGCCAGCACTCTCCAGGGGGGGGCAGCTGGCTACACCTTC. Its protein is CASTLQGGAAGYTF.

V and J are TRBV7-9 and TRBJ2-3, with 7 bases that match TRBD2. V shed 5 bases, J shed 2 bases, and the junction held 13 bases outside the gene matches. From germline, CDR1 is SEHNR and CDR2 FQNEAQ (reference sequence). This CDR3 is 17 amino acids long. CDR3 in amino acids: CASSLPVWGGNTDTQYF. The CDR3 DNA reads as TGTGCCAGCAGCCTACCTGTGTGGGGGGGGAACACAGATACGCAGTATTTT.

As concerns this clonotype: Germline is not matched at one junction end, which may reflect a read error. The chain carries TRBV20-1 and TRBJ1-6; possibly TRBD1 for D (6 bases). CDR1 is DFQATT and CDR2 is SNEGSKA in the germline V gene (reference sequence). The CDR3 totals 16 residues. The DNA of the CDR3 is TGCAGCGCTAGGGACATCCGGGGAGGGGACAATTCACCCCTCCACTTT. This encodes CSARDIRGGDNSPLHF.

This clonotype was recorded a few times. This sequence joins TRBV5-4 and TRBJ1-2; 8 bases line up with TRBD1. CDR1 and CDR2 from the germline V gene are SGHNT and YYREEE (reference sequence). The V and J ends lost 0 bases and 6 bases, in that order; junction bases with no gene match: 7. This CDR3 is built from 15 residues. The CDR3: CASSLAPLQGDGYTF. CDR3 coding DNA: TGTGCCAGCAGCTTGGCCCCTCTACAGGGGGATGGCTACACCTTC.

This clonotype was observed at least ten times. The V and J genes are TRBV3-1 and TRBJ1-5, with TRBD1 identical over 7 bases. This CDR3 region has 15 residues. V was pared by 0 bases and J by 2 bases, with 1 base of the junction left unmatched. Germline loops: CDR1 LGHDT, CDR2 YNNKEL (reference sequence). CDR3 bases: TGTGCCAGCAGCCAAGACGGACAGGGCAATCAGCCCCAGCATTTT. This gives the protein CASSQDGQGNQPQHF.

The chain employs TRBV20-1 and TRBJ2-7; 11 bases match TRBD1. The CDR3 is 17 residues long. Germline V CDR1 and CDR2: DFQATT, SNEGSKA (reference sequence). V lost 6 bases, J lost 2 bases, and 15 bases stayed unmatched. The CDR3 sequence is CSAPGGGGQGVTYEQYF. CDR3 in DNA: TGCAGTGCCCCTGGGGGGGGGGGACAGGGGGTAACCTACGAGCAGTACTTC.

Concerning this clonotype: Mismatch with germline at one junction end may stem from a read error. The V call is TRBV9, the J call TRBJ2-7, with TRBD1 as a possible D gene (6 bases). The germline gives CDR1 SGDLS, CDR2 YYNGEE. This CDR3 contains 15 residues. CDR3: CASSVAGSGAYKQYF. The CDR3 DNA reads as TGTGCCAGCAGCGTGGCCGGGTCAGGGGCCTACAAGCAGTACTTC.

V and J are TRBV19 and TRBJ1-2; 8 bases map to TRBD1. Germline V lookup: CDR1 LNHDA, CDR2 SQIVND (reference sequence). J gave up 3 bases and V 7 bases, and 7 bases lay outside the gene matches. The CDR3 is made up of 14 amino acids. The CDR3 DNA reads as TGTGCCAGTACCGCGCAGGGGGCTGACTATGGCTACACCTTC. It yields the protein CASTAQGADYGYTF.

This sequence joins TRBV20-1 and TRBJ2-3; 11 bases fit TRBD2. Germline trimming cut 5 bases from V and 6 bases from J; bases unmatched to any gene: 4. CDR1 DFQATT and CDR2 SNEGSKA come from the germline V gene (reference sequence). The CDR3 length is 13 residues. The CDR3 DNA follows: TGCAGTGCTCGGACTAGCGGGTCTGATACGCAGTATTTT. Translation: CSARTSGSDTQYF.

The J gene is TRBJ1-4, the V gene TRBV7-9, with a possible D match to TRBD1 (5 bases). Germline V lookup: CDR1 SEHNR, CDR2 FQNEAQ (reference sequence). The CDR3 sequence is 16 residues long. Deletions cut 4 bases from V and 4 bases from J, with 16 bases between. The CDR3 region has the DNA TGTGCCAGCAGCTCGACGCGGACGGGGCATAATGAAAAACTGTTTTTT. Translating gives CASSSTRTGHNEKLFF.

This clonotype was seen many times. The rearrangement uses TRBV12-3 or TRBV12-4 and TRBJ1-3; D gene ambiguous. Deletions cut 1 base from V and 0 bases from J, with 7 bases between. The CDR3 loop spans 15 amino acids. The CDR3 here is CASSLVASSGNTIYF. For the CDR3, the DNA is TGTGCCAGCAGTTTAGTTGCGAGCTCTGGAAACACCATATATTTT.

The genes are TRBV19 and TRBJ2-2, with D uncertain. V lost 2 bases, J lost 0 bases, and 7 bases lay in between. CDR3 length: 15 residues. Germline V gene lookup returns CDR1 LNHDA and CDR2 SQIVND (reference sequence). CDR3 residues: CASSIQPTNTGELFF. CDR3 nucleotides: TGTGCCAGTAGTATACAGCCGACGAACACCGGGGAGCTGTTTTTT.

There are many counts of this clonotype. V gene TRBV7-9 combines with J gene TRBJ2-3, with TRBD2 identical over 8 bases. The CDR3 is 15 amino acids. V gave up 5 bases and J gave up 2 bases; unmatched junction bases: 6. The germline gives CDR1 SEHNR, CDR2 FQNEAQ (reference sequence). The CDR3 loop is CASSPSGGPTDTQYF. The CDR3 bases are TGTGCCAGCAGCCCGAGCGGGGGACCCACAGATACGCAGTATTTT.

The genes are TRBV15 and TRBJ1-5; tentatively, D is TRBD1 (5 bases). CDR3 length: 15 residues. Trimming removed 1 base at V and 4 bases at J, with 11 bases between. CDR1 LNHNV and CDR2 YYDKDF come from the germline V gene (reference sequence). The CDR3 coding sequence is TGTGCCACCAGCAGAGCGAGAGGGGAAAATCAGCCCCAGCATTTT. This gives the protein CATSRARGENQPQHF.

The chain couples TRBV28 to TRBJ2-7; D is undetermined. The germline CDR1 and CDR2 sequences are MDHEN and SYDVKM. Trimming left V 3 bases short and J 2 bases short, with 8 bases between. The CDR3 length is 13 residues. CDR3 sequence: CASSFPNTYEQYF. The CDR3 DNA is TGTGCCAGCAGTTTTCCTAACACCTACGAGCAGTACTTC. The full variable domain, with the rest looked up from reference TRBV28 and TRBJ2-7, is DVKVTQSSRYLVKRTGEKVFLECVQDMDHENMFWYRQDPGLGLRLIYFSYDVKMKEKGDIPEGYSVSREKKERFSLILESASTNQTSMYLCASSFPNTYEQYFGPGTRLTVT.

The V call is TRBV2, the J call TRBJ2-2; 7 nucleotides align to TRBD2. V lost 7 bases and J lost 5; bases outside the gene matches: 10. The CDR3 is made up of 15 amino acids. The germline CDR1 and CDR2 sequences are SNHLY and FYNNEI. CDR3 region: CASKGGSGRTGELFF. DNA of the CDR3: TGTGCCAGCAAGGGAGGGTCGGGGCGGACCGGGGAGCTGTTTTTT.

CDR3 sequence: CASSPAQRAYEQYF. DNA for the CDR3: TGTGCCAGCAGCCCGGCCCAGCGGGCCTACGAGCAGTACTTC. This chain links TRBV7-9 with TRBJ2-7; D possibly corresponds to TRBD2 (6 bases). Germline loops: CDR1 SEHNR, CDR2 FQNEAQ (reference sequence). The CDR3 covers 14 residues. V was cut by 5 bases and J by 2 bases, with 13 bases left in between.

The chain has TRBV7-6 and TRBJ2-5; D unresolved. The CDR3 consists of 13 residues. From germline, CDR1 is SGHVS and CDR2 FNYEAQ. Trimming removed 1 base at V and 6 bases at J, with 9 bases between. DNA of the CDR3: TGTGCCAGCAGCTTAGAAAGGAGACAGACCCAGTACTTC. This translates into CASSLERRQTQYF.